The next 32 T cell receptor beta chains were all read from a single sample in a study of molecular identifiers for immune sequencing clone quantification. From the PCR reads, TCRdb called clonotypes with MiXCR, one entry per CDR3 protein. The table includes about 500,000 distinct CDR3 sequences, about a quarter detected once. Input material: naive CD8+ T cells from blood, with Jurkat cell RNA spiked in. As to subset: FACS-sorted CD8+CD4-CCR7+CD45RA+ naive T cells. All receptors come from a human donor in good health. Some libraries in this study had Jurkat cell RNA spiked in.

The rearrangement links TRBV7-8 to TRBJ2-7; possibly TRBD2 for D (7 bases). This CDR3 comprises 17 residues. The germline V and J ends were trimmed by 5 bases and 4 bases, with 24 bases remaining between them. CDR1 is SGHVS, CDR2 FQNEAQ, per germline. CDR3 region: CASSPIPWGGLAYEQYF. In DNA, the CDR3 is TGTGCCAGCAGCCCGATACCGTGGGGGGGCTTAGCTTACGAGCAGTACTTC.

The chain recombines TRBV19 with TRBJ2-1; D is perhaps TRBD2 (5 bases). The CDR3 runs 16 residues. Germline assignment: CDR1 LNHDA and CDR2 SQIVND (reference sequence). V lost 1 base and J 0 bases, leaving 10 bases between the germline ends. The CDR3 bases are TGTGCCAGTAGTATAGCGGGGTATAGCTCCTACAATGAGCAGTTCTTC. It codes for CASSIAGYSSYNEQFF.

This clonotype has more than one count but fewer than ten. V is TRBV20-1 and J is TRBJ2-7; 7 bases are a match to TRBD1. Germline CDR1 DFQATT, CDR2 SNEGSKA (reference sequence). The CDR3 is 15 residues long. V was pared by 0 bases and J by 4 bases, with 9 bases of the junction left unmatched. The CDR3 loop is CSARDLDRSVYEQYF. CDR3 DNA: TGCAGTGCTAGAGATCTGGACAGGTCTGTTTACGAGCAGTACTTC.

In its sample, this clonotype was seen a few times. This chain joins TRBV28 and TRBJ1-3; 7 nucleotides match TRBD1. Germline loops: CDR1 MDHEN, CDR2 SYDVKM. Trimming took 3 bases from V and 8 from J; bases not matched to a gene: 7. The CDR3 sequence is 14 residues long. CDR3 sequence reads: CASSFRGGLYTIYF. CDR3 bases: TGTGCCAGCAGTTTTCGAGGGGGCTTATACACCATATATTTT.

The chain employs TRBV15 and TRBJ2-2, with no clear D. Trimming cost V 3 bases and J 3 bases, with 5 bases left between them. Per the germline V gene, CDR1 is LNHNV and CDR2 is YYDKDF (reference sequence). This CDR3 comprises 13 residues. CDR3 in DNA: TGTGCCACCAGCAGGTTGGACACCGGGGAGCTGTTTTTT. The encoded protein is CATSRLDTGELFF.

Comment on this clonotype: A much larger clone is a single base away; this may be a read error. V gene TRBV7-9 combines with J gene TRBJ1-1; TRBD1 is a possible D gene (5 bases). In germline, CDR1 is SEHNR, CDR2 FQNEAQ (reference sequence). The germline V and J ends were trimmed by 4 bases and 7 bases, with 10 bases remaining between them. This CDR3 has 12 amino acids. Here the CDR3 reads CASSSSRGEAFF. Written as DNA, the CDR3 is TGTGCCAGCAGCTCCTCAAGGGGTGAAGCTTTCTTT.

The J gene is TRBJ2-7, the V gene TRBV7-9; tentatively, D is TRBD2 (6 bases). There are 12 residues in the CDR3. The germline V and J ends were trimmed by 5 bases and 4 bases, with 9 bases remaining between them. Per the germline V gene, CDR1 is SEHNR and CDR2 is FQNEAQ (reference sequence). CDR3 in DNA: TGTGCCAGCAGCGCGGGGAGGTACGAGCAGTACTTC. It is translated as CASSAGRYEQYF. The entire variable domain, with the rest obtained from reference TRBV7-9 and TRBJ2-7, is as follows: DTGVSQNPRHKITKRGQNVTFRCDPISEHNRLYWYRQTLGQGPEFLTYFQNEAQLEKSRLLSDRFSAERPKGSFSTLEIQRTEQGDSAMYLCASSAGRYEQYFGPGTRLTVT.

The chain joins TRBV15 to TRBJ1-2; D is undetermined. Trimming removed 1 base at V and 8 bases at J, with 14 bases between. CDR3 length: 14 residues. The V gene's germline CDR1 is LNHNV and CDR2 YYDKDF (reference sequence). CDR3 coding DNA: TGTGCCACCAGCAGAGTGAGGTATAAACCCGGCTACACCTTC. Translating it yields CATSRVRYKPGYTF.

This clonotype was detected many times. This sequence joins TRBV7-2 and TRBJ2-1, with D perhaps TRBD1 or TRBD2 (5 bases each). Germline loops: CDR1 SGHTA, CDR2 FQGNSA. With 3 bases removed from V and 0 bases from J, the gap between germline ends came to 12 bases. The CDR3 length is 16 residues. The CDR3 is CASSFITGLSYNEQFF. CDR3 sequence (DNA): TGTGCCAGCAGCTTTATTACAGGACTCTCCTACAATGAGCAGTTCTTC.

The V and J genes are TRBV12-3 or TRBV12-4 and TRBJ1-1; 10 bases agree with TRBD1. The CDR3 loop spans 15 amino acids. V lost 5 bases and J lost 4; bases outside the gene matches: 7. The CDR3 is CASSTTWTGGTEAFF. Written as DNA, the CDR3 is TGTGCCAGCAGTACAACTTGGACAGGGGGCACTGAAGCTTTCTTT.

This clonotype was counted a few times. J is TRBJ2-5 and V is TRBV20-1; 12 bases agree with TRBD2. V was clipped by 5 bases and J by 5 bases; unmatched bases: 9. Germline loops: CDR1 DFQATT, CDR2 SNEGSKA (reference sequence). The CDR3 spans 15 residues. Here the CDR3 DNA reads TGCAGTGCTGAACCGGGACTAGCGGGCTCTGAGACCCAGTACTTC. This sequence encodes CSAEPGLAGSETQYF.

V is TRBV20-1 and J is TRBJ2-3, with a possible D match to TRBD2 (6 bases). V was shortened by 3 bases and J by 1 base, with 11 bases between the two germline ends. CDR1 is DFQATT and CDR2 is SNEGSKA in the germline V gene (reference sequence). This CDR3 is 14 amino acids long. Here the CDR3 reads CSARSRERTDTQYF. CDR3 DNA: TGCAGTGCTAGGTCACGGGAGCGCACAGATACGCAGTATTTT.

The chain links TRBV11-2 to TRBJ2-5, with D possibly matching TRBD1 (6 bases). Trimming took 2 bases from V and 1 from J, leaving 11 bases between them. There are 15 residues in the CDR3. CDR1 and CDR2 from the germline V gene are SGHAT and FQNNGV. The CDR3 coding sequence is TGTGCCAGCAGCTTAAGCCGGGACACCCAAGAGACCCAGTACTTC. This gives the protein CASSLSRDTQETQYF. Supplemented by reference TRBV11-2 and TRBJ2-5, the full variable domain reads EAGVAQSPRYKIIEKRQSVAFWCNPISGHATLYWYQQILGQGPKLLIQFQNNGVVDDSQLPKDRFSAERLKGVDSTLKIQPAKLEDSAVYLCASSLSRDTQETQYFGPGTRLLVL.

This clonotype has ten or more counts. The J gene is TRBJ2-7, the V gene TRBV27; tentative D call: TRBD2 (5 bases). Trimming left V 2 bases short and J 6 bases short, with 8 bases between. Germline values: CDR1 MNHEY, CDR2 SMNVEV (reference sequence). CDR3 size: 12 residues. DNA for the CDR3: TGTGCCAGCAGTTTAATTGGAGGCGAGCAGTACTTC. Amino acids: CASSLIGGEQYF.

The rearrangement joins TRBV10-3 to TRBJ2-7, with D perhaps matching TRBD1 or TRBD2 (6 bases each). The ends were cut back, 0 bases at V and 2 bases at J, with 14 bases in the middle. CDR1 and CDR2 (germline): ENHRY, SYGVKD. The length of the CDR3 is 16 residues. CDR3 DNA sequence: TGTGCCATCAGTGAGTCGGGAGGACAGACTGCCTACGAGCAGTACTTC. It is translated as CAISESGGQTAYEQYF.

This clonotype was counted ten times or more. The chain is built from TRBV9 and TRBJ2-3; 12 bases are shared with TRBD2. This CDR3 is built from 16 residues. Germline V gene sequence: CDR1 SGDLS, CDR2 YYNGEE. V was pared by 0 bases and J by 4 bases, with 3 bases of the junction left unmatched. CDR3 amino acids: CASSVARLAGADTQYF. In nucleotides, the CDR3 is TGTGCCAGCAGCGTAGCGAGACTAGCGGGAGCAGATACGCAGTATTTT.

The chain links TRBV4-1 to TRBJ2-1; 8 bases are shared with TRBD2. Germline CDR1 MGHRA, CDR2 YSYEKL. The ends lost 0 bases at V and 6 bases at J; junction bases unmatched: 10. The CDR3 is 17 residues long. For the CDR3, the DNA is TGCGCCAGCAGCCAAGATCTCCGAACTAGCGGTATCAATGAGCAGTTCTTC. Its protein is CASSQDLRTSGINEQFF.

This clonotype has at least ten counts. V and J are TRBV12-5 and TRBJ1-4; D ambiguous. The CDR3 totals 14 residues. V gave up 7 bases and J gave up 7 bases, with 16 bases separating them. Germline V lookup: CDR1 LGHNT, CDR2 FRNRAP. Here the CDR3 reads CASAPLEPGEKLFF. CDR3 DNA: TGTGCTAGTGCCCCCCTCGAGCCGGGTGAAAAACTGTTTTTT.

In this sample, this clonotype turned up a few times. The rearrangement joins TRBV9 to TRBJ1-1, with 10 bases identical to TRBD1. Germline CDR1 SGDLS, CDR2 YYNGEE. The J segment lost 0 bases and the V segment lost 4 bases, leaving 12 bases of the junction unmatched. The CDR3 loop spans 18 amino acids. The CDR3 here is CASSPDRGRGQVNTEAFF. In DNA, the CDR3 is TGTGCCAGCAGCCCTGACAGGGGGCGAGGACAGGTGAACACTGAAGCTTTCTTT.

This clonotype was seen a handful of times. This chain uses TRBV20-1 with TRBJ2-7; D may be TRBD1 (5 bases). With 0 bases removed from V and 2 bases from J, the gap between germline ends came to 11 bases. CDR3 size: 14 residues. CDR1 and CDR2 from the germline V gene are DFQATT and SNEGSKA (reference sequence). Here the CDR3 reads CSARDRVGTYEQYF. CDR3 bases: TGCAGTGCTAGAGACAGGGTGGGTACCTACGAGCAGTACTTC.

This clonotype was observed at least ten times. The V call is TRBV2, the J call TRBJ1-4; a weak D match, TRBD1 (6 bases). Trimming pared 8 bases from V and 4 bases from J, leaving 11 bases between. CDR1 and CDR2 from the germline V gene are SNHLY and FYNNEI. This CDR3 is built from 13 residues. The CDR3 spells CASHTGNNEKLFF. The DNA of the CDR3 is TGTGCCAGCCATACAGGGAATAATGAAAAACTGTTTTTT. Variable domain in full (rest from reference TRBV2 and TRBJ1-4): EPEVTQTPSHQVTQMGQEVILRCVPISNHLYFYWYRQILGQKVEFLVSFYNNEISEKSEIFDDQFSVERPDGSNFTLKIRSTKLEDSAMYFCASHTGNNEKLFFGSGTQLSVL.

With respect to this clonotype: The junction departs from the called germline gene at one end, perhaps through a read error. This chain connects TRBV9 to TRBJ2-6; the match to TRBD2 covers 9 bases. This CDR3 is built from 14 residues. CDR1 and CDR2 (germline): SGDLS, YYNGEE. The CDR3 spells CPSAGGFGANVLTF. CDR3 nucleotides: TGTCCCAGCGCGGGGGGGTTTGGGGCCAACGTCCTGACTTTC.

A few counts support this clonotype. This rearrangement joins TRBV27 to TRBJ2-3; 9 bases align to TRBD1. The length of the CDR3 is 16 residues. Unmatched junction bases numbered 7, after V lost 2 bases and J lost 4 bases. The germline CDR1 and CDR2 sequences are MNHEY and SMNVEV (reference sequence). Here the CDR3 DNA reads TGTGCCAGCAGTTTACTGTTGGACAGGGGCCCAGATACGCAGTATTTT. Its protein product is CASSLLLDRGPDTQYF.

As to this clonotype: A read error is possible here, since a much larger clone lies one base away. The V call is TRBV7-9, the J call TRBJ2-2; D possibly corresponds to TRBD2 (6 bases). This CDR3 has 15 amino acids. Germline CDR1 SEHNR, CDR2 FQNEAQ (reference sequence). The CDR3 reads CASSPPGRHTGGLFF. The CDR3 nucleotides are TGTGCCAGCAGCCCACCGGGGAGACATACCGGGGGGCTGTTTTTT. The full variable domain, rest sourced from reference TRBV7-9 and TRBJ2-2, is DTGVSQNPRHKITKRGQNVTFRCDPISEHNRLYWYRQTLGQGPEFLTYFQNEAQLEKSRLLSDRFSAERPKGSFSTLEIQRTEQGDSAMYLCASSPPGRHTGGLFFGEGSRLTVL.

To note about this clonotype: The CDR3 end shows no conserved phenylalanine or tryptophan, and so a read error is likely. The chain is built from TRBV4-2 and TRBJ1-3; no clear D gene. From germline, CDR1 is LGHNA and CDR2 YNFKEQ. Trimming removed 0 bases from V and 3 bases from J, with 12 bases in between. There are 16 residues in the CDR3. CDR3 bases: TGTGCCAGCAGCCAAGATCCGGGGTACTTTGGAAACACCATATATTCT. It yields the protein CASSQDPGYFGNTIYS.

This clonotype was detected many times. DNA for the CDR3: TGTGCCAGTAGTATCGGTAGCAGATCCATTGGAGAGCAGTACTTC. Translation: CASSIGSRSIGEQYF. This chain connects TRBV19 to TRBJ2-7; D is uncertain. Germline CDR1 and CDR2: LNHDA and SQIVND (reference sequence). The V end lost 3 bases, the J end lost 7 bases, and 19 bases lay between the germline ends. The CDR3 spans 15 residues. Combining the CDR3 with reference TRBV19 and TRBJ2-7 gives the whole variable domain DGGITQSPKYLFRKEGQNVTLSCEQNLNHDAMYWYRQDPGQGLRLIYYSQIVNDFQKGDIAEGYSVSREKKESFPLTVTSAQKNPTAFYLCASSIGSRSIGEQYFGPGTRLTVT.

In this sample, this clonotype turned up a few times. The rearrangement uses TRBV20-1 and TRBJ2-7, with 13 bases identical to TRBD2. The germline V gene has CDR1 DFQATT and CDR2 SNEGSKA (reference sequence). With V trimmed by 6 bases and J by 5 bases, 7 bases remained unmatched. The CDR3 is 14 residues long. The CDR3 here is CSAVRTSGGDEQYF. CDR3 nucleotide sequence: TGCAGTGCCGTAAGGACTAGCGGGGGAGACGAGCAGTACTTC.

V and J are TRBV9 and TRBJ1-4; D remains ambiguous. The CDR3 sequence is 15 residues long. V was shortened by 0 bases and J by 13 bases, with 19 bases between the two germline ends. Germline V gene lookup returns CDR1 SGDLS and CDR2 YYNGEE. This chain's CDR3 is CASSVDGATTEPLFF. CDR3 nucleotide sequence: TGTGCCAGCAGCGTAGACGGCGCCACTACTGAACCACTGTTTTTT.

The chain recombines TRBV7-9 with TRBJ1-2; no reliable D call. Trimming removed 2 bases from V and 5 bases from J, with 15 bases in between. The CDR3 has 15 residues. Germline V gene data show CDR1 as SEHNR and CDR2 as FQNEAQ (reference sequence). The CDR3, as DNA: TGTGCCAGCAGCTTATTGGTTGGACGGGAGTATGGCTACACCTTC. Translation gives CASSLLVGREYGYTF. Using reference TRBV7-9 and TRBJ1-2 for the parts outside the CDR3, the full variable domain is DTGVSQNPRHKITKRGQNVTFRCDPISEHNRLYWYRQTLGQGPEFLTYFQNEAQLEKSRLLSDRFSAERPKGSFSTLEIQRTEQGDSAMYLCASSLLVGREYGYTFGSGTRLTVV.

The chain employs TRBV30 and TRBJ2-1; D may be TRBD2 (5 bases). Germline V gene data show CDR1 as GTSNPN and CDR2 as SVGIG (reference sequence). The CDR3 totals 10 residues. V shed 7 bases and J shed 10 bases, with 11 bases lying between them. The CDR3 nucleotides read TGTGCCTTATATCAGCGGGAGCAGTTCTTC. As protein: CALYQREQFF.

This clonotype was picked up many times. V gene TRBV6-1 combines with J gene TRBJ1-1; no definite D call. V gave up 7 bases and J gave up 0 bases, with 6 bases separating them. Germline CDR1 reads MNHNS; CDR2 reads SASEGT. The CDR3 loop spans 12 amino acids. CDR3 nucleotide sequence: TGTGCCAGCATGTACATGAACACTGAAGCTTTCTTT. Translating gives CASMYMNTEAFF.

Regarding this clonotype: This may stem from a read error, because a much larger clone lies one nucleotide away. The J gene is TRBJ1-1, the V gene TRBV2; 7 bases are shared with TRBD1. Germline CDR1 SNHLY, CDR2 FYNNEI. V dropped 4 bases and J dropped 4; count of bases not matched to a gene: 3. The CDR3 extends over 13 amino acids. CDR3 region: CASSANRGTEAFF. Written as DNA, the CDR3 is TGTGCCAGCAGTGCCAACAGGGGCACTGAAGCTTTCTTT.